One and the same sample provided the 17 T cell receptor beta chains below, sequenced in a study of breast tumors, draining lymph nodes, adjacent tissues. Breast cancer patients provided tissue from their axillary draining lymph nodes. One entry per CDR3 protein, called by TCRdb with MiXCR from the multiplex PCR reads. The repertoire consists of 200,000 or so distinct CDR3 sequences, with 31% occurring once and the leading ten covering approximately 4.3%. Sequenced sample: axillary lymph node tissue. The receptors derive from a female donor with breast cancer. Some clones in this sample may be carry-over from other donors' samples.

The table lists this clonotype with a count of one. The chain couples TRBV7-3 to TRBJ2-3; 8 positions match TRBD2. The CDR3 has 13 amino acids. The V gene's germline CDR1 is SGHTA and CDR2 FQGTGA. J gave up 14 bases and V 3 bases, and 10 bases lay outside the gene matches. CDR3 residues: CASSLSPSGRAYF. CDR3 DNA: TGTGCCAGCAGCTTGTCTCCCAGCGGGAGAGCGTATTTT. The entire variable domain, with the rest obtained from reference TRBV7-3 and TRBJ2-3, is as follows: GAGVSQTPSNKVTEKGKYVELRCDPISGHTALYWYRQSLGQGPEFLIYFQGTGAADDSGLPNDRFFAVRPEGSVSTLKIQRTERGDSAVYLCASSLSPSGRAYFGPGTRLTVL.

The chain joins TRBV12-3 or TRBV12-4 to TRBJ2-1; TRBD1 or TRBD2 may be the D gene (5 bases each). V was trimmed by 6 bases and J by 9 bases, leaving 12 bases between them. The CDR3 has 12 amino acids. CDR3 sequence: CASSLRDGEQFF. The CDR3 region has the DNA TGTGCCAGCAGCCTCCGGGACGGTGAGCAGTTCTTC.

This clonotype is a singleton in its sample. The CDR3 region is CSFSGTAQETQYF. The CDR3 DNA reads TGCAGCTTCTCCGGGACAGCCCAAGAGACCCAGTACTTC. The rearrangement joins TRBV29-1 to TRBJ2-5, with 7 bases that match TRBD1. This CDR3 comprises 13 residues. Germline V gene lookup returns CDR1 SQVTM and CDR2 ANQGSEA. J was trimmed by 1 base and V by 8 bases; bases with no gene match: 7.

V and J are TRBV13 and TRBJ1-6; a weak D match, TRBD1 (6 bases). Germline V gene lookup returns CDR1 PRHDT and CDR2 FYEKMQ (reference sequence). The V end lost 1 base, the J end lost 6 bases, and 22 bases lay between the germline ends. The CDR3 length is 19 residues. The CDR3 nucleotides read TGTGCCAGCAGCTTAGTTTCCGGGACACCAGGAACCTCTAATTCACCCCTCCACTTT. Translated: CASSLVSGTPGTSNSPLHF.

This clonotype was seen many times. The V call is TRBV6-5, the J call TRBJ2-7, with D tentatively TRBD1 or TRBD2 (5 bases each). This CDR3 is 12 amino acids long. Trimming took off 6 bases at V and 6 bases at J, with 12 bases between the two ends. Germline V gene lookup returns CDR1 MNHEY and CDR2 SVGAGI. The CDR3 nucleotides read TGTGCCAGCAGACAGGTGGCGGGCGAGCAGTACTTC. This sequence encodes CASRQVAGEQYF.

As regards this clonotype: This may come from a read error, since a much larger clone is one base off. V gene TRBV20-1 combines with J gene TRBJ2-1; 16 bases are a match to TRBD2. Trimming at V came to 8 bases and at J to 9 bases, leaving 13 bases not matched to a gene. The germline V gene has CDR1 DFQATT and CDR2 SNEGSKA (reference sequence). The CDR3 spans 16 residues. The CDR3: CSTRLGLAGGIIEQFF. The CDR3 DNA is TGCAGTACTCGCCTGGGACTAGCGGGGGGGATTATTGAGCAGTTCTTC.

This clonotype came up many times. The rearrangement links TRBV7-2 to TRBJ2-6; 13 positions match TRBD2. The ends lost 5 bases at V and 2 bases at J; junction bases unmatched: 6. This CDR3 contains 18 residues. CDR1 is SGHTA and CDR2 is FQGNSA in the germline V gene. CDR3 DNA: TGTGCCAGCAGCCTTCGACTAGCGGGAGGAACTGGGGCCAACGTCCTGACTTTC. Translation gives CASSLRLAGGTGANVLTF. The full variable domain, in which reference TRBV7-2 and TRBJ2-6 provide the parts outside the CDR3, is GAGVSQSPSNKVTEKGKDVELRCDPISGHTALYWYRQSLGQGLEFLIYFQGNSAPDKSGLPSDRFSAERTGGSVSTLTIQRTQQEDSAVYLCASSLRLAGGTGANVLTFGAGSRLTVL.

Turning to this clonotype: A much bigger clone sits one base away, suggesting this may be a read error. This CDR3 is missing its conserved last phenylalanine or tryptophan, likely due to a read error. The rearrangement joins TRBV7-9 to TRBJ2-5, with D tentatively TRBD2 (7 bases). Germline values: CDR1 SEHNR, CDR2 FQNEAQ (reference sequence). CDR3 size: 15 residues. The ends were cut back, 5 bases at V and 5 bases at J, with 18 bases in the middle. CDR3 region: CASSPGRGAMETQYL. The CDR3 region has the DNA TGTGCCAGCAGCCCGGGGAGGGGGGCGATGGAGACCCAGTACCTC.

About this clonotype: The junction differs from germline at one of its ends, possibly a read error. The rearrangement joins TRBV5-5 to TRBJ2-6, with TRBD1 matching over 8 bases. The germline CDR1 and CDR2 sequences are SGHKS and YYEKEE (reference sequence). This CDR3 contains 15 residues. The CDR3 region is CASSFYGDRTNTEAF. The CDR3 nucleotides read TGTGCCAGCAGCTTCTATGGGGACAGGACGAACACTGAAGCTTTC. Complete variable domain (other parts from reference TRBV5-5 and TRBJ2-6): DAGVTQSPTHLIKTRGQQVTLRCSPISGHKSVSWYQQVLGQGPQFIFQYYEKEERGRGNFPDRFSARQFPNYSSELNVNALLLGDSALYLCASSFYGDRTNTEAFGAGSRLTVL.

Many counts were recorded for this clonotype. The chain has TRBV9 and TRBJ2-1, with 10 bases lining up with TRBD2. The ends lost 1 base at V and 0 bases at J; junction bases unmatched: 4. Germline V gene data show CDR1 as SGDLS and CDR2 as YYNGEE. This CDR3 region has 17 residues. The DNA of the CDR3 is TGTGCCAGCAGCGTAAAGGCTAGCGGGAGCTCCTACAATGAGCAGTTCTTC. It codes for CASSVKASGSSYNEQFF.

This clonotype turned up a few times. This chain connects TRBV9 to TRBJ1-2; the D is unclear. The CDR3 sequence is 13 residues long. Per the germline V gene, CDR1 is SGDLS and CDR2 is YYNGEE. The germline V and J ends were trimmed by 0 bases and 4 bases, with 7 bases remaining between them. DNA for the CDR3: TGTGCCAGCAGCGTAGGGCAGACCTATGGCTACACCTTC. Protein sequence: CASSVGQTYGYTF.

This clonotype came up many times. The rearrangement links TRBV7-2 to TRBJ1-2; D uncertain. V was pared by 4 bases and J by 2 bases, with 11 bases between. Germline V gives CDR1 SGHTA, CDR2 FQGNSA. The length of the CDR3 is 14 residues. The CDR3 loop is CASSSGADNYGYTF. DNA of the CDR3: TGTGCCAGCAGCTCCGGTGCGGACAACTATGGCTACACCTTC.

The J gene is TRBJ2-1, the V gene TRBV29-1, with TRBD1 matching 8 bases. The V gene's germline CDR1 is SQVTM and CDR2 ANQGSEA. The CDR3 is 17 amino acids. J lost 6 bases, V lost 4 bases, and 17 bases had no gene match. In DNA, the CDR3 is TGCAGCGTTGTTTACTACTTAGGACAGGGTAAGATCAATGAGCAGTTCTTC. It translates to CSVVYYLGQGKINEQFF.

Worth noting for this clonotype: A much larger clone differs by one base, so this may be a read error. The rearrangement links TRBV7-8 to TRBJ2-4; 10 bases map to TRBD2. The ends lost 1 base at V and 2 bases at J; junction bases unmatched: 14. This CDR3 spans 20 amino acids. In germline, CDR1 is SGHVS, CDR2 FQNEAQ. The CDR3 DNA reads as TGTGCCAGCAGCTTAGGCGGTGTTCTAGCGGGAGAGGCACCCAAAAACATTCAGTACTTC. It encodes CASSLGGVLAGEAPKNIQYF.

This clonotype was seen only once. J is TRBJ1-2 and V is TRBV29-1; no definite D call. CDR1 is SQVTM, CDR2 ANQGSEA, per germline. Trimming took 1 base from V and 6 from J, leaving 27 bases between them. CDR3 length: 18 amino acids. CDR3 DNA sequence: TGCAGCGTTGAAGTTTGTGCCAGCTCTACGCCCCCTTCCCATGGCTACACCTTC. Its translation is CSVEVCASSTPPSHGYTF.

This clonotype was counted at least ten times. CDR3 nucleotide sequence: TGTGCCAGCAGTCCCAGTTTTTGGACAGGGGACAATCAGCCCCAGCATTTT. Translation: CASSPSFWTGDNQPQHF. The chain is built from TRBV6-5 and TRBJ1-5, with 9 bases fitting TRBD1. Trimming at V came to 5 bases and at J to 3 bases, leaving 11 bases not matched to a gene. This CDR3 region has 17 residues. In germline, CDR1 is MNHEY, CDR2 SVGAGI.

This clonotype was detected ten times or more. The V and J genes are TRBV5-4 and TRBJ1-2, with D perhaps TRBD1 (5 bases). Trimming left V 0 bases short and J 4 bases short, with 13 bases between. This CDR3 is built from 15 residues. In germline, CDR1 is SGHNT, CDR2 YYREEE (reference sequence). CDR3 nucleotide sequence: TGTGCCAGCAGCTTGGGCGGGCGAGGGGCCTATGGCTACACCTTC. Translating it yields CASSLGGRGAYGYTF.